Listed below are T cell receptor beta chains from one sample, sequenced in a study of CD8 T cells in ankylosing spondylitis. TCRdb independently ran MiXCR on the 5' RACE reads; one entry per CDR3 protein. This sample has some 95,000 distinct CDR3 sequences, with about 9% found just once. Source material: blood, either unsorted or a sorted T cell fraction (not recorded which). These receptors originate from a male donor with ankylosing spondylitis or in good health (not recorded which). The CDR3 runs from the conserved cysteine through the conserved F or W. Fields, in order: CDR3 length, V gene, D gene, clone size, J gene, CDR3 protein. The D gene is left open where the match is weak. Not all rows give a size; the values are once, few, many and, for expanded clones, a class.

len: 15
v_gene: TRBV11-3
d_gene: TRBD2
abundance: many
j_gene: TRBJ2-5
CDR3aa: CASSLGTSDQETQYF

len: 16
v_gene: TRBV7-9
d_gene: TRBD1
abundance: few
j_gene: TRBJ2-3
CDR3aa: CASSLGTGQSTDTQYF

len: 14
v_gene: TRBV5-1
d_gene: -
abundance: many
j_gene: TRBJ2-7
CDR3aa: CASSGGTVSYEQYF

len: 13
v_gene: TRBV5-5
d_gene: TRBD1
abundance: many
j_gene: TRBJ1-6
CDR3aa: CASSRQGGSPLHF

len: 12
v_gene: TRBV7-2
d_gene: -
abundance: -
j_gene: TRBJ2-3
CDR3aa: CASSGPTDTQYF

len: 20
v_gene: TRBV28
d_gene: TRBD1
abundance: -
j_gene: TRBJ1-5
CDR3aa: CASSTGQGRWLVVSNQPQHF

len: 17
v_gene: TRBV29-1
d_gene: -
abundance: many
j_gene: TRBJ2-6
CDR3aa: CSALPGDKSSGANVLTF

len: 16
v_gene: TRBV10-3
d_gene: -
abundance: many
j_gene: TRBJ2-7
CDR3aa: CAISEKRVMESYEQYF

len: 18
v_gene: TRBV7-8
d_gene: -
abundance: many
j_gene: TRBJ1-5
CDR3aa: CASSLRVGQGYSNQPQHF

len: 15
v_gene: TRBV6-1
d_gene: TRBD2
abundance: -
j_gene: TRBJ2-7
CDR3aa: CASSEPGLAGGIQYF

len: 15
v_gene: TRBV7-9
d_gene: -
abundance: once
j_gene: TRBJ1-5
CDR3aa: CTSSLAGQTNQPQHF

len: 17
v_gene: TRBV5-1
d_gene: TRBD2
abundance: many
j_gene: TRBJ2-7
CDR3aa: CASSLSWMGAGDYEQYF

len: 18
v_gene: TRBV12-3/TRBV12-4
d_gene: -
abundance: -
j_gene: TRBJ1-5
CDR3aa: CASCPPNDHFYSNQPQHF

len: 13
v_gene: TRBV29-1
d_gene: TRBD2
abundance: many
j_gene: TRBJ2-7
CDR3aa: CSVAGSGGYEQYF

len: 15
v_gene: TRBV28
d_gene: TRBD1
abundance: many
j_gene: TRBJ2-7
CDR3aa: CASSFVGQGYYEQYF

len: 14
v_gene: TRBV12-3/TRBV12-4
d_gene: -
abundance: many
j_gene: TRBJ2-7
CDR3aa: CASRQGELSYEQYF

len: 16
v_gene: TRBV12-3/TRBV12-4
d_gene: TRBD2
abundance: few
j_gene: TRBJ2-5
CDR3aa: CASRGAAGGVRETQYF

len: 14
v_gene: TRBV20-1
d_gene: -
abundance: many
j_gene: TRBJ1-6
CDR3aa: CSASSGEVSSPLHF

len: 14
v_gene: TRBV12-3/TRBV12-4
d_gene: TRBD1
abundance: many
j_gene: TRBJ2-7
CDR3aa: CASSLGTGPYEQYF

len: 15
v_gene: TRBV5-4
d_gene: TRBD1
abundance: many
j_gene: TRBJ2-5
CDR3aa: CASSSPGTVSKTQYF

len: 11
v_gene: TRBV20-1
d_gene: -
abundance: many
j_gene: TRBJ1-2
CDR3aa: CSANGNYGYTF

len: 16
v_gene: TRBV7-8
d_gene: TRBD2
abundance: -
j_gene: TRBJ2-5
CDR3aa: CASSRVGTILIETQYF

len: 17
v_gene: TRBV5-1
d_gene: -
abundance: many
j_gene: TRBJ1-3
CDR3aa: CASSNDRLRSSGNTIYF

len: 16
v_gene: TRBV19
d_gene: -
abundance: many
j_gene: TRBJ2-3
CDR3aa: CASSSLAGASKDTQYF

len: 14
v_gene: TRBV28
d_gene: -
abundance: many
j_gene: TRBJ1-1
CDR3aa: CASSLVGGGTEAFF

len: 17
v_gene: TRBV28
d_gene: TRBD1
abundance: many
j_gene: TRBJ1-2
CDR3aa: CASSSPYSGTGGYGYTF

len: 15
v_gene: TRBV7-8
d_gene: -
abundance: many
j_gene: TRBJ1-3
CDR3aa: CASSLGQGSGNTIYF

len: 16
v_gene: TRBV5-1
d_gene: TRBD2
abundance: many
j_gene: TRBJ2-1
CDR3aa: CASSLTSGGTYNEQFF

len: 15
v_gene: TRBV7-9
d_gene: TRBD2
abundance: few
j_gene: TRBJ2-1
CDR3aa: CASSLGGLDIDEQFF

len: 15
v_gene: TRBV20-1
d_gene: -
abundance: many
j_gene: TRBJ1-4
CDR3aa: CSASLAGRTNEKLFF

len: 15
v_gene: TRBV14
d_gene: TRBD1
abundance: few
j_gene: TRBJ2-1
CDR3aa: CASSYEVDRGNEQFF

len: 15
v_gene: TRBV4-2
d_gene: -
abundance: many
j_gene: TRBJ2-5
CDR3aa: CASSQDSGYEETQYF

len: 15
v_gene: TRBV7-6
d_gene: -
abundance: many
j_gene: TRBJ2-1
CDR3aa: CASSLVGTLAHEQFF

len: 14
v_gene: TRBV12-3/TRBV12-4
d_gene: -
abundance: many
j_gene: TRBJ1-1
CDR3aa: CASSQQPGRAEAFF

len: 17
v_gene: TRBV6-2/TRBV6-3
d_gene: TRBD2
abundance: many
j_gene: TRBJ2-1
CDR3aa: CASSYWTSGGAYNEQFF

len: 13
v_gene: TRBV30
d_gene: -
abundance: many
j_gene: TRBJ1-6
CDR3aa: CAWSKTDSSPLHF

len: 15
v_gene: TRBV24-1
d_gene: -
abundance: many
j_gene: TRBJ2-3
CDR3aa: CATSDSGNHPDTQYF

len: 13
v_gene: TRBV7-7
d_gene: -
abundance: many
j_gene: TRBJ2-2
CDR3aa: CASSPRYTGELFF

len: 11
v_gene: TRBV29-1
d_gene: -
abundance: many
j_gene: TRBJ2-3
CDR3aa: CSVRPRDTQYF

len: 15
v_gene: TRBV25-1
d_gene: TRBD1
abundance: many
j_gene: TRBJ2-5
CDR3aa: CASSESRGRLETQYF

len: 15
v_gene: TRBV5-1
d_gene: -
abundance: many
j_gene: TRBJ1-4
CDR3aa: CASSTNRLQNEKLFF

len: 16
v_gene: TRBV5-1
d_gene: TRBD2
abundance: many
j_gene: TRBJ2-7
CDR3aa: CASARGDRVNPYEQYF

len: 15
v_gene: TRBV28
d_gene: TRBD1
abundance: many
j_gene: TRBJ1-2
CDR3aa: CASSRWDRTPYGYTF

len: 15
v_gene: TRBV5-1
d_gene: -
abundance: few
j_gene: TRBJ1-2
CDR3aa: CASSSSPDSYYGYTF

len: 16
v_gene: TRBV10-3
d_gene: -
abundance: many
j_gene: TRBJ2-2
CDR3aa: CAISDTGTKNTGELFF

len: 14
v_gene: TRBV7-3
d_gene: -
abundance: many
j_gene: TRBJ1-1
CDR3aa: CASSPGQMNTEAFF

len: 17
v_gene: TRBV14
d_gene: -
abundance: many
j_gene: TRBJ2-1
CDR3aa: CASSQDERGKSFNEQFF

len: 13
v_gene: TRBV7-2
d_gene: -
abundance: many
j_gene: TRBJ2-5
CDR3aa: CASSLEGRQSQYF

len: 14
v_gene: TRBV7-2
d_gene: TRBD2
abundance: few
j_gene: TRBJ2-5
CDR3aa: CASSSGLATETQYF

len: 15
v_gene: TRBV19
d_gene: TRBD1
abundance: -
j_gene: TRBJ1-6
CDR3aa: CVSKRTGVENSPLHF

len: 16
v_gene: TRBV3-1
d_gene: -
abundance: many
j_gene: TRBJ1-6
CDR3aa: CASSQDFTGKNSPLHF

len: 15
v_gene: TRBV5-1
d_gene: -
abundance: many
j_gene: TRBJ1-2
CDR3aa: CASSLDVGANYGYTF

len: 12
v_gene: TRBV2
d_gene: -
abundance: many
j_gene: TRBJ2-3
CDR3aa: CASRPLLDTQYF

len: 16
v_gene: TRBV20-1
d_gene: TRBD1
abundance: -
j_gene: TRBJ2-7
CDR3aa: CSAKHRPATGRTEQYF

len: 17
v_gene: TRBV5-1
d_gene: TRBD2
abundance: few
j_gene: TRBJ2-7
CDR3aa: CASSLGLAGGFSYEQYF

len: 13
v_gene: TRBV27
d_gene: -
abundance: many
j_gene: TRBJ2-7
CDR3aa: CASGTGLSDEQYF

len: 14
v_gene: TRBV7-6
d_gene: -
abundance: many
j_gene: TRBJ2-7
CDR3aa: CASSPRDGYYEQYF

len: 13
v_gene: TRBV11-2
d_gene: TRBD1
abundance: many
j_gene: TRBJ1-1
CDR3aa: CASSPDRDTEAFF